This T cell receptor (beta chain) was observed in a study of blood T cell repertoires in COVID-19. Study as a whole: COVID-19 samples from acute and convalescent phases originated in the United States, Italy and Spain. Nucleic acid was either cDNA or gDNA, and it came from T cells, B-cell-depleted T cells, or PBMCs.

Original data processing: Amplification from reference gene primers served as the basis for estimated nucleated cell counts. Sequencing was performed with immunoSEQ multiplex PCR; in TCRdb, only in-frame clones are kept and a portion is missing. V and J calls and clone size are as listed in that table; D and trimming were resolved from the DNA. The sample includes more than 150,000 clones, approximately 84% of them seen just once. The CDR3 is 14 amino acids. Per the germline V gene, CDR1 is MNHNY and CDR2 is SVGAGI (reference sequence). J lost 7 bases, V lost 7 bases, and 6 bases had no gene match. The rearrangement uses TRBV6-6 and TRBJ1-4; 10 positions match TRBD1. The specimen sequenced was peripheral blood. This receptor was obtained from a human donor in a cohort sampled during active COVID-19. The CDR3 loop reads CASTSTGGIEKLFF. The DNA for the CDR3 is TGTGCCAGCACCTCGACAGGGGGCATTGAAAAACTGTTTTTT.